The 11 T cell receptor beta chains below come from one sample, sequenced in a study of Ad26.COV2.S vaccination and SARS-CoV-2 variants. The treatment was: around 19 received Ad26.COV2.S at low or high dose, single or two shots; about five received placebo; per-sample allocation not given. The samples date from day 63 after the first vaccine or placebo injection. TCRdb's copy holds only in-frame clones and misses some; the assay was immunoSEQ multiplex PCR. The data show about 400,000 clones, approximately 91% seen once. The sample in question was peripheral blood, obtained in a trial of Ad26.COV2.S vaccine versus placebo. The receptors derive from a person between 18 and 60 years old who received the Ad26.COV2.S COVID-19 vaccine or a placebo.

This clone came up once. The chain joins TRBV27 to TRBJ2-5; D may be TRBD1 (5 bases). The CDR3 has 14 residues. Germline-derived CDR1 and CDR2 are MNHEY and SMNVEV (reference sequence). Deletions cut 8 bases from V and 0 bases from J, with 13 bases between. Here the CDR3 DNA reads TGTGCCAGCGGTCGGACATCGTACCAAGAGACCCAGTACTTC. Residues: CASGRTSYQETQYF.

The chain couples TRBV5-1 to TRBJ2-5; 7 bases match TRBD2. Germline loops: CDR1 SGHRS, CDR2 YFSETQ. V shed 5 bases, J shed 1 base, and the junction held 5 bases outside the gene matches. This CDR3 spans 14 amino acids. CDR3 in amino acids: CASSWSGVQETQYF. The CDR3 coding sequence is TGCGCCAGCAGTTGGAGCGGGGTCCAAGAGACCCAGTACTTC.

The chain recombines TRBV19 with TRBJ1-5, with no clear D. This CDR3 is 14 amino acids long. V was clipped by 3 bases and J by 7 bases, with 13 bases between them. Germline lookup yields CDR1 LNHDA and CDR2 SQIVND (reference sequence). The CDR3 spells CASSIEADRQPQHF. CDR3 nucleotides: TGTGCCAGTAGTATTGAGGCAGATAGGCAGCCCCAGCATTTT.

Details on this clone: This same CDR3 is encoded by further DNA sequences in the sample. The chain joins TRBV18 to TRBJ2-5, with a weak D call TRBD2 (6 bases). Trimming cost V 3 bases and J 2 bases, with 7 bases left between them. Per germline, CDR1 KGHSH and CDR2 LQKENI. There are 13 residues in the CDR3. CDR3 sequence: CASSPGTQETQYF. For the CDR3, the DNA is TGTGCCAGCTCACCGGGGACTCAAGAGACCCAGTACTTC.

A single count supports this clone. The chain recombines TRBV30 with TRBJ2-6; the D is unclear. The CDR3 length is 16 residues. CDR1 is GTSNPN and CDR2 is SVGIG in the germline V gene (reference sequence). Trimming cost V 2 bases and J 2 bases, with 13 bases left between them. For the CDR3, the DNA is TGTGCCTGGAGTTCCGGCCTCGGCACTGGGGCCAACGTCCTGACTTTC. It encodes CAWSSGLGTGANVLTF.

CDR3 region: CASSLTGGAGTEAFF. The CDR3 nucleotides read TGTGCCAGCAGCTTAACAGGGGGCGCAGGCACTGAAGCTTTCTTT. V gene TRBV7-2 combines with J gene TRBJ1-1, with 9 nucleotides matching TRBD1. The V gene end was trimmed by 2 bases and the J gene end by 4 bases; junction bases not matched to a gene: 5. From germline, CDR1 is SGHTA and CDR2 FQGNSA. The CDR3 runs to 15 residues.

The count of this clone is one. CDR3 sequence reads: CANGGLAGVREQYF. Written as DNA, the CDR3 is TGTGCCAACGGAGGACTAGCGGGAGTGAGGGAGCAGTACTTC. This chain links TRBV2 with TRBJ2-7, with 13 nucleotides matching TRBD2. The CDR3 extends over 14 amino acids. Germline CDR1 and CDR2: SNHLY and FYNNEI. J gave up 7 bases and V 10 bases, and 10 bases lay outside the gene matches.

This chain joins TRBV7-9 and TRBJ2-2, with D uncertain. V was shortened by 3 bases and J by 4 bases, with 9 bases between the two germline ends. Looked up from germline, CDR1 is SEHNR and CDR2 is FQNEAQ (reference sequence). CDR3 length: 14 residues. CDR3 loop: CASSFPTTTGELFF. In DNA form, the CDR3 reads TGTGCCAGCAGCTTCCCGACGACCACCGGGGAGCTGTTTTTT.

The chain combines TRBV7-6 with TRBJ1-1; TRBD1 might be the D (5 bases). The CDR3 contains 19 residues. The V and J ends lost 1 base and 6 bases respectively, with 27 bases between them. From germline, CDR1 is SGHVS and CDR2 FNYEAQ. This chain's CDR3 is CASSLVVWGRVGSAAEAFF. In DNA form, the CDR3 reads TGTGCCAGCAGCTTAGTGGTTTGGGGACGGGTAGGATCGGCAGCTGAAGCTTTCTTT. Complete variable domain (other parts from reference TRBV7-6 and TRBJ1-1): GAGVSQSPRYKVTKRGQDVALRCDPISGHVSLYWYRQALGQGPEFLTYFNYEAQQDKSGLPNDRFSAERPEGSISTLTIQRTEQRDSAMYRCASSLVVWGRVGSAAEAFFGQGTRLTVV.

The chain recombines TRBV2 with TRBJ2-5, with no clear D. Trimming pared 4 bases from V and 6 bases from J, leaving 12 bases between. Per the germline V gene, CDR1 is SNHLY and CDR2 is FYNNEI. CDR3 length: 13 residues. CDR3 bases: TGTGCCAGCAGTGCCGGGTCCCGACAGACCCAGTACTTC. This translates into CASSAGSRQTQYF. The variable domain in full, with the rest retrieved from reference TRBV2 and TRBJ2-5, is EPEVTQTPSHQVTQMGQEVILRCVPISNHLYFYWYRQILGQKVEFLVSFYNNEISEKSEIFDDQFSVERPDGSNFTLKIRSTKLEDSAMYFCASSAGSRQTQYFGPGTRLLVL.

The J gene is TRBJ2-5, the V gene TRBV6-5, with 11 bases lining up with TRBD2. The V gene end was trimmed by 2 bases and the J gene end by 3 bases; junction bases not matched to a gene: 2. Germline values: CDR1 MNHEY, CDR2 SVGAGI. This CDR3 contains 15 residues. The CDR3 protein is CASSYLGLAEETQYF. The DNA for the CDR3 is TGTGCCAGCAGTTACCTGGGACTAGCGGAAGAGACCCAGTACTTC.